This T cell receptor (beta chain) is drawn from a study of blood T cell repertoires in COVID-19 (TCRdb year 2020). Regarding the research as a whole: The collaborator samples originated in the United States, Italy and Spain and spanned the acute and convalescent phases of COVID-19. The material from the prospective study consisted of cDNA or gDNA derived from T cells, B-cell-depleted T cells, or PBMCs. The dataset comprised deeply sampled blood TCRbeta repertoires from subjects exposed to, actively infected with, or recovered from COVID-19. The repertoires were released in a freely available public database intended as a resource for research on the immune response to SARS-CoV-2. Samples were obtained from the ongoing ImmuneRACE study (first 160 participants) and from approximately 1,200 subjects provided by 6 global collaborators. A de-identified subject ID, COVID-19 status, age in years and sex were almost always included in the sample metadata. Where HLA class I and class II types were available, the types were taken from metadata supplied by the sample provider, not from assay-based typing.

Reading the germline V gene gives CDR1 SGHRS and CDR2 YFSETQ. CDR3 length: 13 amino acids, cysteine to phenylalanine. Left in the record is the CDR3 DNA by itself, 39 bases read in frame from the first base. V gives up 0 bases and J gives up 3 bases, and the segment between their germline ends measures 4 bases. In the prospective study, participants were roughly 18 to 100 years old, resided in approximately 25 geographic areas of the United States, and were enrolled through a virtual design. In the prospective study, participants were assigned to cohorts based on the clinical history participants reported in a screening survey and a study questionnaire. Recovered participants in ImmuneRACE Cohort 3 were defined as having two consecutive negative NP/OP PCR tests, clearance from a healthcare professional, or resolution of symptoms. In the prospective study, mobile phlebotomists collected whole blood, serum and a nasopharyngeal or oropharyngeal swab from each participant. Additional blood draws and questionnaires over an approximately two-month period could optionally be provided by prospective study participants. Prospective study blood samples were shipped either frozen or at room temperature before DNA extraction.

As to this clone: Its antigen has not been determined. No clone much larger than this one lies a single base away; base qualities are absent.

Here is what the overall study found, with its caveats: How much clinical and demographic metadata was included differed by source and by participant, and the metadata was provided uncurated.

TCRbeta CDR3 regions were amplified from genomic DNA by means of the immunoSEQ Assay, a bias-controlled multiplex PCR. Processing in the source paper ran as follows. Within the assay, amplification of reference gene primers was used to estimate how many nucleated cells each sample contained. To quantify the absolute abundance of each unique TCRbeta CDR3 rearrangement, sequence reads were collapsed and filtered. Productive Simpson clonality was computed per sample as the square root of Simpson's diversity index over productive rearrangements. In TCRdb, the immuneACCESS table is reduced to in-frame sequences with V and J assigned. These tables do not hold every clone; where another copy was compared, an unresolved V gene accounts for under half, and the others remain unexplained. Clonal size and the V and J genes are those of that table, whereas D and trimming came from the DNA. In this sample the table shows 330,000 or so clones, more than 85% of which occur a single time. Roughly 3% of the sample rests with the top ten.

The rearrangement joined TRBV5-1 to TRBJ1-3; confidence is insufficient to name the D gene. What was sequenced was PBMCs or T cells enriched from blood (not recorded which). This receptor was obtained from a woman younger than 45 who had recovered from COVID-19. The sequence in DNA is TGCGCCAGCAGCTTGGAATATGGAAACACCATATATTTT. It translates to CASSLEYGNTIYF. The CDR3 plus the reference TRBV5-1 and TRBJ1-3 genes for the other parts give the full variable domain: KAGVTQTPRYLIKTRGQQVTLSCSPISGHRSVSWYQQTPGQGLQFLFEYFSETQRNKGNFPGRFSGRQFSNSRSEMNVSTLELGDSALYLCASSLEYGNTIYFGEGSWLTVV.